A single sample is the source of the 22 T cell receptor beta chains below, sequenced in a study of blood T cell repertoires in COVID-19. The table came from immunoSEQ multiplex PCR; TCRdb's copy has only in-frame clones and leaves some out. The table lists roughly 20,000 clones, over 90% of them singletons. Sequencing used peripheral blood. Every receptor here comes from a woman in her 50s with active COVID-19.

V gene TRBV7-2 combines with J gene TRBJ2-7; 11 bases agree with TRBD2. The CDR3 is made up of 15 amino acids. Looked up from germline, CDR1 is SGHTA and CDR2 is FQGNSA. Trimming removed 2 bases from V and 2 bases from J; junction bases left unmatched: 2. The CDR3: CASSLTSGSAYEQYF. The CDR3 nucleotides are TGTGCCAGCAGCTTAACTAGCGGGAGCGCCTACGAGCAGTACTTC.

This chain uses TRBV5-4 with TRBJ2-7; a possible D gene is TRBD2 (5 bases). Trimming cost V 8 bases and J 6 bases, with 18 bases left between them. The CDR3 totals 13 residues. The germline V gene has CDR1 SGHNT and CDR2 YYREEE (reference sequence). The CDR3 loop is CASKLDRGVEQYF. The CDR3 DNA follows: TGTGCCAGTAAGCTTGACCGGGGAGTCGAGCAGTACTTC. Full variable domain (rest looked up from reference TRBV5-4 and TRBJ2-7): ETGVTQSPTHLIKTRGQQVTLRCSSQSGHNTVSWYQQALGQGPQFIFQYYREEENGRGNFPPRFSGLQFPNYSSELNVNALELDDSALYLCASKLDRGVEQYFGPGTRLTVT.

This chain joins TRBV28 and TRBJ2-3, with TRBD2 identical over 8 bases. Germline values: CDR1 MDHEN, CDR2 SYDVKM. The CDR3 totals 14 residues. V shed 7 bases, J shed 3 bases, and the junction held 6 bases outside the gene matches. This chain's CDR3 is CASMAGGGTDTQYF. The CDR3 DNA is TGTGCCAGCATGGCGGGAGGTGGGACAGATACGCAGTATTTT.

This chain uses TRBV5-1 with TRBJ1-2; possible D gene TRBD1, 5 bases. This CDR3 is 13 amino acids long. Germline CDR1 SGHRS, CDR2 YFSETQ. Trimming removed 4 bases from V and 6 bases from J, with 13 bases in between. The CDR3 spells CASSEQEKHGYTF. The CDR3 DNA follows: TGCGCCAGCAGCGAACAGGAAAAGCATGGCTACACCTTC. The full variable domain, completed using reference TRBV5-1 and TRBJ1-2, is KAGVTQTPRYLIKTRGQQVTLSCSPISGHRSVSWYQQTPGQGLQFLFEYFSETQRNKGNFPGRFSGRQFSNSRSEMNVSTLELGDSALYLCASSEQEKHGYTFGSGTRLTVV.

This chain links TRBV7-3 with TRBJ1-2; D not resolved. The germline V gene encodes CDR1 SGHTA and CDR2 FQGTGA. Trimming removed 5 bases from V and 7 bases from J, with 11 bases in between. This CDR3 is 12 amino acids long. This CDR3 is CASSQTGGGYTF. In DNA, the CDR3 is TGTGCCAGCAGCCAGACTGGCGGTGGCTACACCTTC.

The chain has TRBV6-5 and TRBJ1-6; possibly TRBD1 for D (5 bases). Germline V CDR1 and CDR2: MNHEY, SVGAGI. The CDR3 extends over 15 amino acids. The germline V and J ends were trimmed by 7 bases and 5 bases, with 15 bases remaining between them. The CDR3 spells CASKAPGSNNSPLHF. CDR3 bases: TGTGCCAGCAAAGCGCCAGGGTCCAATAATTCACCCCTCCACTTT.

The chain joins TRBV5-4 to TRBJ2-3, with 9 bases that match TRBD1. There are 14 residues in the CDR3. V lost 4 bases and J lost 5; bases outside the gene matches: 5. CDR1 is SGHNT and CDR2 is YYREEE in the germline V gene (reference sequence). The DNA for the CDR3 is TGTGCCAGCAGCGCACAGGGGGCTAGAGATACGCAGTATTTT. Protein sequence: CASSAQGARDTQYF. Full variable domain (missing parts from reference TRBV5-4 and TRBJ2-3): ETGVTQSPTHLIKTRGQQVTLRCSSQSGHNTVSWYQQALGQGPQFIFQYYREEENGRGNFPPRFSGLQFPNYSSELNVNALELDDSALYLCASSAQGARDTQYFGPGTRLTVL.

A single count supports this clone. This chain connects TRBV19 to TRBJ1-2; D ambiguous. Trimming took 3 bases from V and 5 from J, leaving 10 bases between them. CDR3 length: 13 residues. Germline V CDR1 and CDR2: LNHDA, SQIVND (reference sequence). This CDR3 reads CASSISGGYGYTF. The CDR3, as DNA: TGTGCCAGTAGTATTTCCGGAGGGTATGGCTACACCTTC.

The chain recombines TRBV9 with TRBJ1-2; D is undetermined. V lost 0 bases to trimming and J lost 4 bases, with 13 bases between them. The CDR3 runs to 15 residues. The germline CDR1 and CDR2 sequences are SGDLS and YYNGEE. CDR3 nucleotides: TGTGCCAGCAGCGTAGAGGCCGGGTTCTCCTATGGCTACACCTTC. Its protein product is CASSVEAGFSYGYTF.

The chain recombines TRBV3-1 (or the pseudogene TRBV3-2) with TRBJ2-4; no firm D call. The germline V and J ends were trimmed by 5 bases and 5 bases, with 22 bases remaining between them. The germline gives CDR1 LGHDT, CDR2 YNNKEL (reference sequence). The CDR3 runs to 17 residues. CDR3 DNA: TGTGCCAGCAGCGCACACATTCCCATTTGCAAAGAAAACATTCAGTACTTC. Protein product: CASSAHIPICKENIQYF.

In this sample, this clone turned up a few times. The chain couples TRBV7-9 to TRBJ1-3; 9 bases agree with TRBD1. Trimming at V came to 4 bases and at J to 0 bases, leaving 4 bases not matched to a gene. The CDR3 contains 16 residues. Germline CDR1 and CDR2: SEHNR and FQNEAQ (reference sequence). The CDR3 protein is CASSSHRGLSGNTIYF. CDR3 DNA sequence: TGTGCCAGCAGCTCCCACAGGGGGCTCTCTGGAAACACCATATATTTT.

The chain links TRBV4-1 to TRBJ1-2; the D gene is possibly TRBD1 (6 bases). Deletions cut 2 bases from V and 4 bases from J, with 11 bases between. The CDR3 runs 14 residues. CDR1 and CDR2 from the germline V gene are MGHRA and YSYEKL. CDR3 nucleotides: TGCGCCAGCAGCCAATTGGACAGTTCCTATGGCTACACCTTC. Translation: CASSQLDSSYGYTF.

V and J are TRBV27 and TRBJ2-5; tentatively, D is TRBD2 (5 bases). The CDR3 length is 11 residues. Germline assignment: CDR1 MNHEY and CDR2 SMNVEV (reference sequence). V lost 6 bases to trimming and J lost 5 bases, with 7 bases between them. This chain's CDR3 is CASRRGETQYF. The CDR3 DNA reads TGTGCCAGCAGGAGAGGGGAGACCCAGTACTTC.

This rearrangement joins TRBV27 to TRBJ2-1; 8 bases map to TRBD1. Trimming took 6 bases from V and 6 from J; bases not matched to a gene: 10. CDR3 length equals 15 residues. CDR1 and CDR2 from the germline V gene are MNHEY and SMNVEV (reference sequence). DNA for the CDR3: TGTGCCAGCAGGTATCAGGGGGCGACGGGCAATGAGCAGTTCTTC. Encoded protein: CASRYQGATGNEQFF.

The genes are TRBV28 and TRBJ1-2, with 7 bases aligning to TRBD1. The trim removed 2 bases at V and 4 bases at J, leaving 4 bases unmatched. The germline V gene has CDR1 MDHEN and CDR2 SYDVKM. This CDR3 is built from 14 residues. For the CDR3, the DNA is TGTGCCAGCAGTTTAGGTGACAGGGTCTATGGCTACACCTTC. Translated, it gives CASSLGDRVYGYTF.

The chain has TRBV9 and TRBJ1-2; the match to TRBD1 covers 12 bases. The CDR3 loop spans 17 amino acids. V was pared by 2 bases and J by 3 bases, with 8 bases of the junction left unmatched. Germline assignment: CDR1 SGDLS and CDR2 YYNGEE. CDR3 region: CASSVGTGGASDYGYTF. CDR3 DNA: TGTGCCAGCAGCGTCGGGACAGGGGGCGCTTCTGACTATGGCTACACCTTC. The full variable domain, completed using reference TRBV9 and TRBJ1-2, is DSGVTQTPKHLITATGQRVTLRCSPRSGDLSVYWYQQSLDQGLQFLIQYYNGEERAKGNILERFSAQQFPDLHSELNLSSLELGDSALYFCASSVGTGGASDYGYTFGSGTRLTVV.

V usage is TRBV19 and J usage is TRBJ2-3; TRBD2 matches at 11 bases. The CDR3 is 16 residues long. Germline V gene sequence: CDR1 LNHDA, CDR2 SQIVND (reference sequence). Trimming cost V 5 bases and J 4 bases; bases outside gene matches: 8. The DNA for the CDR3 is TGTGCCAGTAGTCCCTCTAGCGGGAGGATCTCAGATACGCAGTATTTT. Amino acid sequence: CASSPSSGRISDTQYF.

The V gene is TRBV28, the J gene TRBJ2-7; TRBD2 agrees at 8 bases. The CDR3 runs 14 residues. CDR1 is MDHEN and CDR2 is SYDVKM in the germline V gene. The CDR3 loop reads CAVWGTRGVLEQYF. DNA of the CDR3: TGTGCAGTTTGGGGGACTAGGGGGGTTCTCGAGCAGTACTTC.

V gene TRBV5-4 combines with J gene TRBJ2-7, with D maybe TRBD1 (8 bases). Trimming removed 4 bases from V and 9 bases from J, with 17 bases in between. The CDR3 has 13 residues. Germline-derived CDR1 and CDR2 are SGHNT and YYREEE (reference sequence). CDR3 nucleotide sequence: TGTGCCAGCAGCCCCGGACAGGGAGGGGGGCAGTACTTC. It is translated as CASSPGQGGGQYF.

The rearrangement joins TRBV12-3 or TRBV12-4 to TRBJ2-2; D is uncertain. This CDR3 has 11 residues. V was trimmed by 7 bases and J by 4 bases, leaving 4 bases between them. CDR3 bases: TGTGCCAGCACCTTCACCGGGGAGCTGTTTTTT. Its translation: CASTFTGELFF.

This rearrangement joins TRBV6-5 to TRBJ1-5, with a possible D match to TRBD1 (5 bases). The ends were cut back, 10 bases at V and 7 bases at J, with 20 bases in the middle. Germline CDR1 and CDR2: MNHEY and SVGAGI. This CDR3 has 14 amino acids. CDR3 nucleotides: TGTGCCATTAGCCTCGGGCAGGGCACCCAGCCCCAGCATTTT. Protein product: CAISLGQGTQPQHF.

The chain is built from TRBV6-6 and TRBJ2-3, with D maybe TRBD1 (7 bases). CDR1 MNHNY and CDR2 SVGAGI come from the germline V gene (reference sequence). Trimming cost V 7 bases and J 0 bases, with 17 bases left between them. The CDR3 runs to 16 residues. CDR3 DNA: TGTGCCAGCACCTCTGGAGGGGGCCGTAGCACAGATACGCAGTATTTT. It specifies CASTSGGGRSTDTQYF.